These 12 T cell receptor beta chains were sequenced from one sample in a study of blood T cell repertoires in COVID-19. Method: immunoSEQ multiplex PCR; TCRdb's copy keeps in-frame clones and lacks some. The sample carries 50,000 or so clones, approximately 91% recorded once. Sequenced: peripheral blood. The receptors originated from a woman over 75 with acute or convalescent COVID-19.

This chain uses TRBV29-1 with TRBJ2-1, with 9 bases matching TRBD2. The trim removed 6 bases at V and 4 bases at J, leaving 10 bases unmatched. This CDR3 is 15 amino acids long. Germline CDR1 SQVTM, CDR2 ANQGSEA. The CDR3 bases are TGCAGCGTCGCTACCGGACTAGCGCCTTACAATGAGCAGTTCTTC. This translates into CSVATGLAPYNEQFF.

The chain combines TRBV5-1 with TRBJ1-6; 8 nucleotides agree with TRBD1. The CDR3 extends over 15 amino acids. From germline, CDR1 is SGHRS and CDR2 YFSETQ. J gave up 7 bases and V 4 bases, and 7 bases lay outside the gene matches. The CDR3 loop is CASSPQGAGNSPLHF. Here the CDR3 DNA reads TGCGCCAGCAGCCCGCAGGGGGCCGGCAATTCACCCCTCCACTTT.

The V gene is TRBV4-3, the J gene TRBJ1-5, with D unresolved. Germline lookup yields CDR1 LGHNA and CDR2 YSLEER. There are 15 residues in the CDR3. With 0 bases removed from V and 3 bases from J, the gap between germline ends came to 9 bases. CDR3 region: CASSQDRGLNQPQHF. In DNA, the CDR3 is TGCGCCAGCAGCCAAGACCGAGGACTCAATCAGCCCCAGCATTTT.

The chain employs TRBV12-3 or TRBV12-4 and TRBJ1-5; D perhaps matches TRBD1 (5 bases). V lost 2 bases and J 5 bases, leaving 7 bases between the germline ends. This CDR3 has 13 amino acids. CDR3 nucleotides: TGTGCCAGCAGTTTAACAGGCCATCAGCCCCAGCATTTT. This sequence encodes CASSLTGHQPQHF.

The chain combines TRBV5-5 with TRBJ2-5; 9 bases agree with TRBD1. Germline trimming cut 4 bases from V and 4 bases from J; bases unmatched to any gene: 11. This CDR3 is built from 16 residues. Germline CDR1 is SGHKS and CDR2 is YYEKEE (reference sequence). CDR3 nucleotide sequence: TGTGCCAGCAGCGGAGGGTATCCGGGACAGGGAGAGACCCAGTACTTC. Translation gives CASSGGYPGQGETQYF. Using reference TRBV5-5 and TRBJ2-5 for the parts outside the CDR3, the full variable domain is DAGVTQSPTHLIKTRGQQVTLRCSPISGHKSVSWYQQVLGQGPQFIFQYYEKEERGRGNFPDRFSARQFPNYSSELNVNALLLGDSALYLCASSGGYPGQGETQYFGPGTRLLVL.

V usage is TRBV6-5 and J usage is TRBJ1-5; D uncertain. There are 14 residues in the CDR3. CDR1 and CDR2 from the germline V gene are MNHEY and SVGAGI. V was trimmed by 8 bases and J by 0 bases, leaving 11 bases between them. This chain's CDR3 is CASLLEGSNQPQHF. CDR3 DNA: TGTGCCAGCTTACTAGAGGGTAGCAATCAGCCCCAGCATTTT.

The rearrangement joins TRBV5-4 to TRBJ2-1, with a possible D match to TRBD2 (6 bases). This CDR3 is built from 16 residues. Germline assignment: CDR1 SGHNT and CDR2 YYREEE (reference sequence). The V gene lost 0 bases and the J gene lost 6 bases, with 16 bases spanning the gap. DNA for the CDR3: TGTGCCAGCAGCTTGGGAGGCGGGACCCGGGGCAATGAGCAGTTCTTC. It yields the protein CASSLGGGTRGNEQFF.

V usage is TRBV5-1 and J usage is TRBJ2-2; tentative D call: TRBD2 (6 bases). Germline V gene lookup returns CDR1 SGHRS and CDR2 YFSETQ. V shed 4 bases and J shed 6 bases, with 13 bases lying between them. CDR3 length: 14 residues. The CDR3 sequence is CASSADSGSGELFF. The CDR3 DNA sequence: TGCGCCAGCAGCGCGGATAGCGGATCCGGGGAGCTGTTTTTT. The entire variable domain, with the rest obtained from reference TRBV5-1 and TRBJ2-2, is as follows: KAGVTQTPRYLIKTRGQQVTLSCSPISGHRSVSWYQQTPGQGLQFLFEYFSETQRNKGNFPGRFSGRQFSNSRSEMNVSTLELGDSALYLCASSADSGSGELFFGEGSRLTVL.

This rearrangement joins TRBV6-6 to TRBJ1-5; D may be TRBD1 (5 bases). This CDR3 spans 13 amino acids. Germline V gives CDR1 MNHNY, CDR2 SVGAGI (reference sequence). V was pared by 4 bases and J by 7 bases, with 11 bases between. The CDR3 DNA is TGTGCCAGCAGTTCCCAGGGTTGGCAGCCCCAGCATTTT. Its protein is CASSSQGWQPQHF.

This clone occurred once. The chain has TRBV11-1 and TRBJ1-1; 7 bases line up with TRBD1. The germline gives CDR1 SGHAT, CDR2 FQDESV (reference sequence). CDR3 length equals 13 residues. The ends lost 5 bases at V and 5 bases at J; junction bases unmatched: 5. The CDR3 is CASSAGGGTEAFF. In DNA, the CDR3 is TGTGCCAGCAGCGCAGGGGGAGGTACTGAAGCTTTCTTT.

The rearrangement joins TRBV28 to TRBJ2-1; possible D gene TRBD2, 5 bases. CDR1 is MDHEN, CDR2 SYDVKM, per germline. The ends were cut back, 3 bases at V and 0 bases at J, with 12 bases in the middle. CDR3 length: 16 amino acids. Written as DNA, the CDR3 is TGTGCCAGCAGTTTTAGCCTAACTAGCTCCTACAATGAGCAGTTCTTC. Protein sequence: CASSFSLTSSYNEQFF.

A single count supports this clone. The rearrangement links TRBV2 to TRBJ1-4, with D maybe TRBD1 (6 bases). CDR3 length equals 16 residues. CDR1 is SNHLY, CDR2 FYNNEI, per germline. Trimming cost V 6 bases and J 7 bases, with 21 bases left between them. The chain's CDR3 is CASRKNTGYNREKLFF. The DNA for the CDR3 is TGTGCCAGCAGGAAGAACACAGGGTACAACCGTGAAAAACTGTTTTTT. Full variable domain (missing parts from reference TRBV2 and TRBJ1-4): EPEVTQTPSHQVTQMGQEVILRCVPISNHLYFYWYRQILGQKVEFLVSFYNNEISEKSEIFDDQFSVERPDGSNFTLKIRSTKLEDSAMYFCASRKNTGYNREKLFFGSGTQLSVL.